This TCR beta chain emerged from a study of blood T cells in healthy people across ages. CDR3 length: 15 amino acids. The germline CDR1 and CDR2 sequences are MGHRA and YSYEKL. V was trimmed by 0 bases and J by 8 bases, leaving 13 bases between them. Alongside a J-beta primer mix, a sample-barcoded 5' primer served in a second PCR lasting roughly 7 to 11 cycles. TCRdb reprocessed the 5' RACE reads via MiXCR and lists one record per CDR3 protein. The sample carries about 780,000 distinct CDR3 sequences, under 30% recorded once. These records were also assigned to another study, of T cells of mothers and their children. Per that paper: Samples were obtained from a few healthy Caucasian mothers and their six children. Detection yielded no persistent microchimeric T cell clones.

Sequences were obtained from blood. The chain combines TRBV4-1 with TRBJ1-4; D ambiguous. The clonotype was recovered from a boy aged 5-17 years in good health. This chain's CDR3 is CASSQDGRPEEKLFF. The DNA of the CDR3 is TGCGCCAGCAGCCAAGATGGTCGTCCGGAGGAAAAACTGTTTTTT.